Below are 7 T cell receptor beta chains sequenced from a single sample in a study of blood T cell repertoires in COVID-19. Data came from immunoSEQ multiplex PCR; TCRdb stores just in-frame clones and leaves some out. The sample shows approximately 100,000 clones, around four fifths of them seen only once. Sequenced material: peripheral blood. The origin of the receptors is an older woman with acute or convalescent COVID-19.

The chain joins TRBV28 to TRBJ2-1; tentatively, D is TRBD2 (5 bases). Trimming cost V 5 bases and J 1 base, with 9 bases left between them. The germline V gene has CDR1 MDHEN and CDR2 SYDVKM. CDR3 length equals 14 residues. This CDR3 is CASSLGNSYNEQFF. The CDR3 coding sequence is TGTGCCAGCAGTCTCGGGAATTCCTACAATGAGCAGTTCTTC.

The chain carries TRBV7-8 and TRBJ2-3, with D possibly TRBD2 on 6 matching bases. Germline CDR1 reads SGHVS; CDR2 reads FQNEAQ. The CDR3 runs 15 residues. Trimming took 1 base from V and 3 from J, leaving 11 bases between them. CDR3: CASSLGIGRTDTQYF. The CDR3 DNA sequence: TGTGCCAGCAGCTTAGGCATAGGGAGGACAGATACGCAGTATTTT.

In this sample, this clone turned up once. V and J are TRBV6-5 and TRBJ2-7; 7 nucleotides agree with TRBD2. Germline CDR1 is MNHEY and CDR2 is SVGAGI. CDR3 length: 13 amino acids. V lost 2 bases, J lost 5 bases, and 3 bases stayed unmatched. The CDR3 loop reads CASSYVGGDEQYF. CDR3 coding DNA: TGTGCCAGCAGTTACGTGGGGGGGGACGAGCAGTACTTC.

This clone was seen more than once but under ten times. This sequence joins TRBV11-3 and TRBJ1-2; D call uncertain. Germline CDR1 SGHNT, CDR2 YENEEA. The CDR3 spans 14 residues. V gave up 6 bases and J gave up 4 bases, with 15 bases separating them. CDR3 sequence reads: CASRGGREAYGYTF. CDR3 bases: TGTGCCAGCAGAGGAGGAAGGGAAGCCTATGGCTACACCTTC.

The chain links TRBV9 to TRBJ2-7, with D possibly TRBD1 on 5 matching bases. Trimming pared 0 bases from V and 0 bases from J, leaving 7 bases between. The CDR3 runs to 14 residues. Germline CDR1 reads SGDLS; CDR2 reads YYNGEE. The CDR3: CASSVVDSSYEQYF. CDR3 sequence (DNA): TGTGCCAGCAGCGTAGTAGACAGCTCCTACGAGCAGTACTTC.

V usage is TRBV2 and J usage is TRBJ1-6; the D gene is possibly TRBD1 (6 bases). Germline assignment: CDR1 SNHLY and CDR2 FYNNEI. V was cut by 3 bases and J by 10 bases, with 13 bases left in between. This CDR3 region has 14 residues. The CDR3 DNA follows: TGTGCCAGCAGTGACAGGGGAGTAAGGTCACCCCTCCACTTT. Protein product: CASSDRGVRSPLHF. Using reference TRBV2 and TRBJ1-6 for the parts outside the CDR3, the full variable domain is EPEVTQTPSHQVTQMGQEVILRCVPISNHLYFYWYRQILGQKVEFLVSFYNNEISEKSEIFDDQFSVERPDGSNFTLKIRSTKLEDSAMYFCASSDRGVRSPLHFGNGTRLTVT.

V and J are TRBV5-1 and TRBJ1-4, with no clear D. The CDR3 is 17 residues long. Germline lookup yields CDR1 SGHRS and CDR2 YFSETQ. Trimming removed 0 bases at V and 0 bases at J, with 12 bases between. CDR3 sequence (DNA): TGCGCCAGCAGCTTGGGGGCGCAGTCCGCAACTAATGAAAAACTGTTTTTT. This codes for CASSLGAQSATNEKLFF.